One sample yielded the 30 T cell receptor beta chains listed below, sequenced in a study of Graves' ophthalmopathy and Graves' hyperthyroidism. The sequenced template was RNA, covering the TCR beta CDR3 region. RT-PCR with HTBI primers came first, then second-round multiplex PCR. Using its own MiXCR run on the multiplex PCR reads, TCRdb lists one record per CDR3 protein. The sample gives under 350,000 distinct CDR3 sequences, roughly a sixth of which show up once; around an eighth is in the top ten. Material: peripheral blood. All receptors come from an adult man with Graves' ophthalmopathy.

This clonotype showed up many times. The chain employs TRBV2 and TRBJ2-5, with 9 nucleotides matching TRBD2. Germline-derived CDR1 and CDR2 are SNHLY and FYNNEI. V shed 2 bases, J shed 3 bases, and the junction held 4 bases outside the gene matches. CDR3 length: 15 residues. The CDR3 region is CASSEWLAGKETQYF. CDR3 coding DNA: TGTGCCAGCAGTGAATGGCTAGCGGGAAAAGAGACCCAGTACTTC.

At least ten counts were recorded for this clonotype. The V gene is TRBV20-1, the J gene TRBJ1-5; D perhaps matches TRBD1 (6 bases). The CDR3 length is 12 residues. The germline CDR1 and CDR2 sequences are DFQATT and SNEGSKA (reference sequence). Between the trimmed V and J ends, which lost 3 bases and 5 bases, there was a span of 8 bases. DNA of the CDR3: TGCAGTGCTAGTTGGGGGCATCAGCCCCAGCATTTT. The encoded protein is CSASWGHQPQHF.

This clonotype appeared many times. This chain links TRBV29-1 with TRBJ2-7; no reliable D call. This CDR3 region has 13 residues. Looked up from germline, CDR1 is SQVTM and CDR2 is ANQGSEA. Trimming cost V 4 bases and J 0 bases, with 10 bases left between them. CDR3 amino acids: CSVVSPGSYEQYF. CDR3 sequence (DNA): TGCAGCGTTGTTAGCCCAGGCTCCTACGAGCAGTACTTC.

This clonotype came up many times. V usage is TRBV6-5 and J usage is TRBJ2-7; 10 positions match TRBD1. The length of the CDR3 is 15 residues. Germline CDR1 is MNHEY and CDR2 is SVGAGI. V was clipped by 3 bases and J by 3 bases; unmatched bases: 5. The CDR3 is CASSYSGQGVYEQYF. The CDR3, as DNA: TGTGCCAGCAGTTATTCTGGACAGGGGGTCTACGAGCAGTACTTC.

This clonotype was detected many times. The chain employs TRBV5-1 and TRBJ1-6; D is perhaps TRBD1 (6 bases). V was pared by 2 bases and J by 5 bases, with 11 bases between. CDR1 SGHRS and CDR2 YFSETQ come from the germline V gene. The CDR3 loop spans 15 amino acids. The CDR3 sequence: CASSFTGYDNSPLHF. The CDR3 nucleotides are TGCGCCAGCAGCTTCACAGGGTACGATAATTCACCCCTCCACTTT.

This clonotype was counted many times. The chain has TRBV19 and TRBJ1-5, with D unclear. Trimming stripped 9 bases from V and 7 bases from J, with 13 bases between. This CDR3 comprises 12 residues. In germline, CDR1 is LNHDA, CDR2 SQIVND (reference sequence). The CDR3 sequence: CASSRERQPQHF. CDR3 nucleotide sequence: TGTGCCAGCTCTCGAGAGCGGCAGCCCCAGCATTTT. Full variable domain (remainder filled in from reference TRBV19 and TRBJ1-5): DGGITQSPKYLFRKEGQNVTLSCEQNLNHDAMYWYRQDPGQGLRLIYYSQIVNDFQKGDIAEGYSVSREKKESFPLTVTSAQKNPTAFYLCASSRERQPQHFGDGTRLSIL.

The sample holds many counts of this clonotype. The rearrangement links TRBV12-3 or TRBV12-4 to TRBJ2-1; the D call may be TRBD1 or TRBD2 (5 bases each). The CDR3 covers 16 residues. The V end lost 6 bases, the J end lost 2 bases, and 17 bases lay between the germline ends. The CDR3 loop reads CASRYSGTTPYNEQFF. The CDR3 DNA reads TGTGCCAGCAGATACTCCGGGACCACCCCCTACAATGAGCAGTTCTTC.

This clonotype was recorded many times. The J gene is TRBJ2-7, the V gene TRBV6-2 or TRBV6-3, with 8 bases matching TRBD1. CDR3 length equals 15 residues. Germline CDR1 is MNHEY and CDR2 is SVGEGT. V trimming: 4 bases; J trimming: 3 bases; junction bases outside the gene matches: 8. CDR3 sequence reads: CASSSRSDRDYEQYF. In DNA, the CDR3 is TGTGCCAGCAGTTCTCGATCGGACAGGGACTACGAGCAGTACTTC.

This clonotype was counted at least ten times. This rearrangement joins TRBV30 to TRBJ2-2; 8 bases fit TRBD2. The germline V gene has CDR1 GTSNPN and CDR2 SVGIG (reference sequence). This CDR3 spans 15 amino acids. With V trimmed by 3 bases and J by 3 bases, 6 bases remained unmatched. The CDR3 loop reads CAWRFGGDHTGELFF. CDR3 bases: TGTGCCTGGAGATTCGGGGGGGACCACACCGGGGAGCTGTTTTTT.

In the case of this clonotype: A read error may be the cause here, since a much bigger clone is one base away. The rearrangement uses TRBV12-3 or TRBV12-4 and TRBJ2-2; TRBD2 is a possible D gene (6 bases). There are 13 residues in the CDR3. The CDR3 loop reads CASTREGSGELIF. In DNA form, the CDR3 reads TGTGCCAGCACCCGCGAGGGGTCGGGGGAGCTGATTTTT.

Many counts were recorded for this clonotype. The rearrangement joins TRBV7-9 to TRBJ2-7, with D perhaps TRBD1 or TRBD2 (6 bases each). The V end lost 5 bases, the J end lost 7 bases, and 18 bases lay between the germline ends. This CDR3 has 14 residues. Germline loops: CDR1 SEHNR, CDR2 FQNEAQ (reference sequence). CDR3 in DNA: TGTGCCAGCAGCCCCCAAGGGGGGTCTTGGGAGCAGTACTTC. Translating gives CASSPQGGSWEQYF.

This clonotype was counted at least ten times. The V gene is TRBV24-1, the J gene TRBJ1-5; D may be TRBD1 (6 bases). The ends were cut back, 12 bases at V and 4 bases at J, with 12 bases in the middle. The germline V gene has CDR1 KGHDR and CDR2 SFDVKD. This CDR3 comprises 12 residues. The CDR3 nucleotides are TGTGCCGCACAGGGCCGGAATCAGCCCCAGCATTTT. This codes for CAAQGRNQPQHF.

The rearrangement joins TRBV7-8 to TRBJ2-5; TRBD2 is a possible D gene (5 bases). Germline CDR1 SGHVS, CDR2 FQNEAQ. The V gene lost 5 bases and the J gene lost 4 bases, with 17 bases spanning the gap. The CDR3 extends over 15 amino acids. CDR3 DNA sequence: TGTGCCAGCAGCCCCCCCGGAAAAGGAGGAGAGACCCAGTACTTC. Translation: CASSPPGKGGETQYF.

Many counts were recorded for this clonotype. This chain connects TRBV6-4 to TRBJ1-1; D gene unclear. The CDR3 is made up of 18 amino acids. Germline CDR1 MRHNA, CDR2 SNTAGT. V shed 5 bases and J shed 4 bases, with 26 bases lying between them. The CDR3 sequence: CASSHLTVKPPSVTEAFF. CDR3 bases: TGTGCCAGCAGTCACCTAACCGTTAAACCCCCGAGCGTCACTGAAGCTTTCTTT.

This clonotype has a count of ten or more. This chain connects TRBV6-5 to TRBJ1-5, with D uncertain. Germline assignment: CDR1 MNHEY and CDR2 SVGAGI. Trimming removed 2 bases at V and 3 bases at J, with 11 bases between. There are 15 residues in the CDR3. The CDR3 here is CASSYMGMVNQPQHF. CDR3 nucleotides: TGTGCCAGCAGTTACATGGGAATGGTCAATCAGCCCCAGCATTTT.

Many counts were recorded for this clonotype. Mismatch with germline at one junction end may stem from a read error. The V gene is TRBV15, the J gene TRBJ2-5; TRBD1 aligns across 7 bases. Germline loops: CDR1 LNHNV, CDR2 YYDKDF (reference sequence). The CDR3 is 13 residues long. The CDR3 loop is CATSKGGEEAQYF. The CDR3 nucleotides read TGTGCCACCAGCAAAGGGGGCGAAGAGGCCCAGTACTTC. The whole variable domain, remainder taken from reference TRBV15 and TRBJ2-5, is DAMVIQNPRYQVTQFGKPVTLSCSQTLNHNVMYWYQQKSSQAPKLLFHYYDKDFNNEADTPDNFQSRRPNTSFCFLDIRSPGLGDTAMYLCATSKGGEEAQYFGPGTRLLVL.

CDR3 region: CASRAPTGYTEAFF. The CDR3 nucleotides are TGTGCCAGCAGGGCGCCGACAGGGTACACTGAAGCTTTCTTT. The chain combines TRBV6-1 with TRBJ1-1, with TRBD1 identical over 7 bases. The CDR3 has 14 residues. The V gene's germline CDR1 is MNHNS and CDR2 SASEGT. The junction had 7 bases not matched to a gene; V was cut back by 6 bases and J by 3 bases.

The sample holds many counts of this clonotype. One junction end disagrees with the germline gene, perhaps due to a read error. The CDR3 DNA follows: TGTGCCAGCAGCTTAGCCCCAGGATCCTATAGTTCACCCCTCCACTTT. Its protein is CASSLAPGSYSSPLHF. The J gene is TRBJ1-6, the V gene TRBV7-2, with D uncertain. The CDR3 has 16 amino acids. CDR1 and CDR2 (germline): SGHTA, FQGNSA.

This clonotype occurred many times. V gene TRBV5-5 combines with J gene TRBJ2-5, with D possibly matching TRBD1 (6 bases). V was pared by 1 base and J by 4 bases, with 11 bases between. Germline V gene sequence: CDR1 SGHKS, CDR2 YYEKEE (reference sequence). CDR3 size: 14 residues. CDR3 in amino acids: CASSLMAGAETQYF. DNA of the CDR3: TGTGCCAGCAGCTTGATGGCAGGGGCAGAGACCCAGTACTTC. Complete variable domain (other parts from reference TRBV5-5 and TRBJ2-5): DAGVTQSPTHLIKTRGQQVTLRCSPISGHKSVSWYQQVLGQGPQFIFQYYEKEERGRGNFPDRFSARQFPNYSSELNVNALLLGDSALYLCASSLMAGAETQYFGPGTRLLVL.

The genes are TRBV7-2 and TRBJ2-7, with a weak D call TRBD1 (6 bases). V was clipped by 4 bases and J by 6 bases, with 13 bases between them. CDR3 length equals 13 residues. Per the germline V gene, CDR1 is SGHTA and CDR2 is FQGNSA. CDR3 in amino acids: CASSYTGSGEQYF. The CDR3 nucleotides read TGTGCCAGCAGCTATACAGGGTCGGGCGAGCAGTACTTC.

This chain uses TRBV28 with TRBJ1-1, with D unclear. The V end lost 7 bases, the J end lost 0 bases, and 9 bases lay between the germline ends. The CDR3 contains 13 residues. Germline V gene sequence: CDR1 MDHEN, CDR2 SYDVKM. The CDR3 protein is CASIGALNTEAFF. For the CDR3, the DNA is TGTGCCAGCATAGGCGCCCTGAACACTGAAGCTTTCTTT.

There are many counts of this clonotype. The chain links TRBV20-1 to TRBJ2-7; 13 bases align to TRBD2. This CDR3 is built from 14 residues. Looked up from germline, CDR1 is DFQATT and CDR2 is SNEGSKA (reference sequence). V dropped 5 bases and J dropped 7; count of bases not matched to a gene: 8. The CDR3 here is CSARRTSGGGEQYF. As DNA, the CDR3 is TGCAGTGCTCGCCGGACTAGCGGGGGAGGGGAGCAGTACTTC.

This clonotype came up many times. The chain is built from TRBV9 and TRBJ2-5; 11 bases align to TRBD2. The CDR3 runs to 15 residues. CDR1 is SGDLS, CDR2 YYNGEE, per germline. With 2 bases clipped from V and 5 bases from J, the junction kept 5 bases outside the gene matches. CDR3: CASSVGLAGGETQYF. The CDR3 coding sequence is TGTGCCAGCAGCGTGGGGCTAGCGGGGGGTGAGACCCAGTACTTC.

This clonotype was picked up many times. The chain has TRBV20-1 and TRBJ1-6; D gene unclear. The CDR3 sequence is 15 residues long. The ends were cut back, 8 bases at V and 5 bases at J, with 19 bases in the middle. Per the germline V gene, CDR1 is DFQATT and CDR2 is SNEGSKA (reference sequence). CDR3 protein: CSPKRRGSDNSPLHF. The CDR3 DNA reads as TGCAGTCCAAAACGCAGAGGGTCTGATAATTCACCCCTCCACTTT.

The sample holds many counts of this clonotype. V usage is TRBV20-1 and J usage is TRBJ2-5; 9 positions agree with TRBD2. The V gene end was trimmed by 0 bases and the J gene end by 4 bases; junction bases not matched to a gene: 6. The CDR3 length is 15 residues. In germline, CDR1 is DFQATT, CDR2 SNEGSKA (reference sequence). Here the CDR3 DNA reads TGCAGTGCTAGAGATTGGGGACTAGCCGGAGAGACCCAGTACTTC. Translated: CSARDWGLAGETQYF.

This clonotype appeared many times. This chain links TRBV7-9 with TRBJ1-1, with no clear D. CDR1 is SEHNR, CDR2 FQNEAQ, per germline (reference sequence). Between the trimmed V and J ends, which lost 6 bases and 6 bases, there was a span of 8 bases. This CDR3 region has 11 residues. The CDR3 is CASREEAEAFF. CDR3 nucleotide sequence: TGTGCCAGCAGAGAAGAAGCTGAAGCTTTCTTT.

This clonotype was recorded at least ten times. The V call is TRBV6-1, the J call TRBJ2-7, with TRBD2 as a possible D gene (5 bases). Between the trimmed V and J ends, which lost 0 bases and 5 bases, there was a span of 17 bases. This CDR3 is 16 amino acids long. Germline V gene lookup returns CDR1 MNHNS and CDR2 SASEGT. CDR3 residues: CASSEARLLTTNEQYF. In nucleotides, the CDR3 is TGTGCCAGCAGTGAAGCGAGACTACTAACTACTAACGAGCAGTACTTC.

In this sample, this clonotype turned up many times. This chain connects TRBV10-3 to TRBJ2-5; the D gene could be TRBD1 or TRBD2 (5 bases each). This CDR3 has 14 amino acids. V lost 8 bases, J lost 2 bases, and 15 bases lay in between. Germline CDR1 ENHRY, CDR2 SYGVKD. The CDR3: CAIAAGAGQETQYF. The CDR3, as DNA: TGTGCCATCGCTGCCGGGGCAGGACAAGAGACCCAGTACTTC.

In this sample, this clonotype turned up many times. V is TRBV29-1 and J is TRBJ2-7; the D call may be TRBD1 or TRBD2 (5 bases each). Trimming left V 6 bases short and J 5 bases short, with 11 bases between. CDR1 is SQVTM, CDR2 ANQGSEA, per germline. There are 11 residues in the CDR3. CDR3 bases: TGCAGCGTGGGGGAAAGCGACGAGCAGTACTTC. Protein: CSVGESDEQYF.

This clonotype came up many times. CDR3 in DNA: TGTGCCAGCAGTGAGACACAGGGACTCTCCTACGAGCAGTACTTC. Its protein is CASSETQGLSYEQYF. The rearrangement uses TRBV2 and TRBJ2-7, with D possibly being TRBD1 or TRBD2 (6 bases each). The CDR3 is 15 amino acids. CDR1 is SNHLY, CDR2 FYNNEI, per germline. V gave up 3 bases and J gave up 0 bases, with 12 bases separating them.